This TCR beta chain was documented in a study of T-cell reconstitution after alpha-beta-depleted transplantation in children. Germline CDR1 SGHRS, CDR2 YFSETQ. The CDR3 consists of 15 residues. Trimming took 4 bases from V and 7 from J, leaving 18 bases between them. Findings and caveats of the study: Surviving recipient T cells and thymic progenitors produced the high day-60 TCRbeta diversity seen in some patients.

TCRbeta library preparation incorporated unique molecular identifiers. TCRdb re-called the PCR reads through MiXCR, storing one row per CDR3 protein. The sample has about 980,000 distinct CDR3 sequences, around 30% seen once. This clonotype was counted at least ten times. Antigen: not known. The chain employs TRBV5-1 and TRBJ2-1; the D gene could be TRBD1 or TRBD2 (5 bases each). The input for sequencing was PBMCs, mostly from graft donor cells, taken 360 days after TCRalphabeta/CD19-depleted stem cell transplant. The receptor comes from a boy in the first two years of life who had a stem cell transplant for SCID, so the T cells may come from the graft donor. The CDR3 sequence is CASSPKAQGENEQFF. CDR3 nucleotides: TGCGCCAGCAGCCCAAAAGCCCAAGGGGAGAATGAGCAGTTCTTC.